Following are 15 T cell receptor beta chains from one sample sequenced in a study of human T cells and chemical hapten exposure. TCRdb reprocessed the RACE reads via MiXCR and lists one record per CDR3 protein. Among some 96,000 distinct CDR3 sequences listed, 9.3% were seen once. Indicated time point: patch test 2, 6 weeks after DPC sensitization. Treatment: therapeutic diphenylcyclopropenone sensitization with weekly scalp DPC. Source: whole blood, taken in connection with sensitization to the hapten diphenylcyclopropenone (DPC). The receptors shown here come from a middle-aged woman with alopecia areata. Some clones in this sample may be carry-over from other donors' samples.

This clonotype occurred a few times. The chain joins TRBV4-1 to TRBJ2-1; D possibly corresponds to TRBD2 (6 bases). The CDR3 contains 16 residues. V shed 1 base and J shed 3 bases, with 13 bases lying between them. Germline values: CDR1 MGHRA, CDR2 YSYEKL. The CDR3 DNA sequence: TGCGCCAGCAGCCAAGCGGGAGCCCCACACTACAATGAGCAGTTCTTC. Protein: CASSQAGAPHYNEQFF.

This clonotype was seen many times. The chain recombines TRBV19 with TRBJ1-5; 9 nucleotides agree with TRBD1. V lost 3 bases and J lost 4; bases outside the gene matches: 4. The CDR3 is 15 residues long. The germline V gene has CDR1 LNHDA and CDR2 SQIVND (reference sequence). The CDR3 spells CASSIGGQGNQPQHF. The CDR3 coding sequence is TGTGCCAGTAGTATCGGGGGACAGGGAAATCAGCCCCAGCATTTT.

This clonotype was picked up many times. V usage is TRBV2 and J usage is TRBJ2-6; TRBD1 agrees at 7 bases. Germline V CDR1 and CDR2: SNHLY, FYNNEI. The J segment lost 0 bases and the V segment lost 4 bases, leaving 6 bases of the junction unmatched. The CDR3 covers 17 residues. CDR3 protein: CASSVTGAGSGANVLTF. The CDR3 nucleotides read TGTGCCAGCAGTGTCACAGGGGCCGGCTCTGGGGCCAACGTCCTGACTTTC.

This clonotype was seen only a few times. CDR3 bases: TGCAGTGCTAGAGATAGGGCGTGGCCTCACGCGGAGACCCAGTACTTC. It is translated as CSARDRAWPHAETQYF. The rearrangement uses TRBV20-1 and TRBJ2-5; D ambiguous. V lost 0 bases to trimming and J lost 5 bases, with 19 bases between them. Germline CDR1 and CDR2: DFQATT and SNEGSKA (reference sequence). This CDR3 region has 16 residues.

This clonotype came up many times. The V and J genes are TRBV5-1 and TRBJ2-1; D is ambiguous. The CDR3 sequence is 14 residues long. CDR1 and CDR2 from the germline V gene are SGHRS and YFSETQ. Trimming cost V 4 bases and J 6 bases, with 14 bases left between them. DNA for the CDR3: TGCGCCAGCAGCCAGGATACGGGTGGCAATGAGCAGTTCTTC. Translation: CASSQDTGGNEQFF.

In its sample, this clonotype was seen many times. The genes are TRBV12-3 or TRBV12-4 and TRBJ1-1; TRBD1 agrees at 8 bases. CDR3 size: 15 residues. Trimming took 5 bases from V and 0 from J; bases not matched to a gene: 5. CDR3 loop: CASSPRQGMNTEAFF. Written as DNA, the CDR3 is TGTGCCAGCAGTCCCCGACAGGGGATGAACACTGAAGCTTTCTTT.

This clonotype was picked up a small number of times. The chain links TRBV29-1 to TRBJ2-7; 12 bases match TRBD2. CDR1 and CDR2 from the germline V gene are SQVTM and ANQGSEA. V gave up 1 base and J gave up 7 bases; unmatched junction bases: 11. The CDR3 is made up of 16 amino acids. The CDR3 loop is CSVEGSSGGARVEQYF. The CDR3 region has the DNA TGCAGCGTTGAAGGATCTAGCGGGGGGGCGCGAGTGGAGCAGTACTTC.

This clonotype has a handful of counts. The CDR3 here is CASSLIPVGTQETQYF. The CDR3 DNA reads TGTGCCAGCAGTTTAATTCCCGTCGGGACCCAAGAGACCCAGTACTTC. The chain combines TRBV28 with TRBJ2-5; D is possibly TRBD1 or TRBD2 (5 bases each). CDR3 length: 16 amino acids. V was clipped by 2 bases and J by 1 base, with 14 bases between them. The germline CDR1 and CDR2 sequences are MDHEN and SYDVKM.

There are a few counts of this clonotype. The gene calls are TRBV29-1 and TRBJ1-1; 8 bases agree with TRBD1. The CDR3 has 13 residues. Germline V CDR1 and CDR2: SQVTM, ANQGSEA. Here the CDR3 DNA reads TGCGGTTGGACAGGGAGATTGAACACTGAAGCTTTCTTT. Translating it yields CGWTGRLNTEAFF.

At least ten counts were recorded for this clonotype. This rearrangement joins TRBV7-3 to TRBJ2-7, with a possible D match to TRBD1 (5 bases). V was cut by 2 bases and J by 0 bases, with 11 bases left in between. Germline V gene lookup returns CDR1 SGHTA and CDR2 FQGTGA. The CDR3 spans 15 residues. For the CDR3, the DNA is TGTGCCAGCAGCTTAGGCAGGGCCAGCTCCTACGAGCAGTACTTC. Its translation: CASSLGRASSYEQYF. The full variable domain, in which reference TRBV7-3 and TRBJ2-7 provide the parts outside the CDR3, is GAGVSQTPSNKVTEKGKYVELRCDPISGHTALYWYRQSLGQGPEFLIYFQGTGAADDSGLPNDRFFAVRPEGSVSTLKIQRTERGDSAVYLCASSLGRASSYEQYFGPGTRLTVT.

The rearrangement joins TRBV20-1 to TRBJ2-1; D remains ambiguous. V was shortened by 5 bases and J by 5 bases, with 10 bases between the two germline ends. The germline gives CDR1 DFQATT, CDR2 SNEGSKA (reference sequence). The CDR3 covers 12 residues. DNA for the CDR3: TGCAGTGCTGCAAAGTCTGACAATGAGCAGTTCTTC. It translates to CSAAKSDNEQFF.

This clonotype was seen many times. V gene TRBV6-5 combines with J gene TRBJ2-3; 9 bases are shared with TRBD1. The CDR3 loop spans 15 amino acids. V shed 6 bases, J shed 3 bases, and the junction held 7 bases outside the gene matches. The germline V gene encodes CDR1 MNHEY and CDR2 SVGAGI. CDR3 amino acids: CASRVRQGETDTQYF. CDR3 sequence (DNA): TGTGCCAGCAGAGTCCGACAGGGGGAAACAGATACGCAGTATTTT.

The chain combines TRBV10-3 with TRBJ2-3, with TRBD2 matching over 8 bases. The V gene's germline CDR1 is ENHRY and CDR2 SYGVKD. CDR3 length equals 15 residues. V trimming: 6 bases; J trimming: 6 bases; junction bases outside the gene matches: 11. CDR3 bases: TGTGCCATCAGGGCGGACGGGACTAGTGTGGATACGCAGTATTTT. Protein product: CAIRADGTSVDTQYF.

Many counts were recorded for this clonotype. The rearrangement joins TRBV6-6 to TRBJ2-1; 8 bases line up with TRBD2. The CDR3 runs 15 residues. Per germline, CDR1 MNHNY and CDR2 SVGAGI (reference sequence). J was trimmed by 9 bases and V by 4 bases; bases with no gene match: 11. CDR3 nucleotide sequence: TGTGCCAGCAGTTCCCGTGGTCGGGAGGGAGGTGAGCAGTTCTTC. It codes for CASSSRGREGGEQFF.

This clonotype was seen a handful of times. The chain combines TRBV4-3 with TRBJ1-1; D call uncertain. Germline CDR1 LGHNA, CDR2 YSLEER. This CDR3 region has 13 residues. V lost 2 bases and J lost 3, with 7 bases in between. CDR3 bases: TGCGCCAGCAGCCAACTTACAGACACTGAAGCTTTCTTT. Translating gives CASSQLTDTEAFF.